Sequencing of this TCR beta chain was carried out in a study of T cell changes during pregnancy in multiple sclerosis. The CDR3 length is 16 residues. Trimming removed 0 bases from V and 6 bases from J; junction bases left unmatched: 7. The germline V gene encodes CDR1 LGHNA and CDR2 YSLEER. The sample holds one count of this clone. TCRdb keeps only in-frame clones here, not all; method: immunoSEQ multiplex PCR. The sample lists about 60,000 clones, 93% seen once, with under 2% in the top ten. The TCR sequence derives from a female donor with multiple sclerosis, enrolled in a pregnancy study. This rearrangement joins TRBV4-3 to TRBJ2-2; 7 nucleotides match TRBD2. Specimen: peripheral blood, collected after pregnancy. Here the CDR3 DNA reads TGCGCCAGCAGCCAAGACAGGGCGGGGAGGGCCGGGGAGCTGTTTTTT. Its protein is CASSQDRAGRAGELFF.